This T cell receptor beta chain was identified during a study of cytomegalovirus exposure and HLA in healthy donors (dated 2017 in TCRdb). The study in broad terms: According to an earlier analysis of 550 to 700 of the donors, some 170 million T cells yielded roughly 100 million unique TCR beta sequences and about 300 Gb of sequence data. Class I and class II HLA loci were covered by the typing at four-digit resolution. A later analysis re-analyzed previously published TCR beta repertoires from roughly 600 donors and added high-resolution HLA genotyping to study TCR occurrence patterns. Donor age, sex, ethnicity and CMV serostatus were compiled alongside the repertoire data. All discovery cohort repertoires had been generated on a single sequencing platform. Among a few hundred genotyped donors of the cohort, an average of approximately 240,000 unique TCR beta nucleotide sequences were sequenced per donor, 15% to 20% of them non-productive. A separate validation cohort of roughly 130 different subjects was used in addition to the roughly 700-subject first cohort. About 310 gigabases of sequencing data and roughly 90 million unique TCR sequences were included in an early release covering about 700 HLA-typed donors. The later analysis used no new phenotypic data to find candidate immune exposures, relying instead on TCR beta sequences and their occurrence across donors. An earlier analysis of a few hundred of the donors applied high-throughput TCR beta sequencing to assess whether each TCR beta V gene segment acted as functional or pseudogenic. To predict cytomegalovirus infection status, the study brought together high-throughput TCR immunosequencing, statistical association of individual TCRs with disease status, and machine learning. Of the roughly 400 genotyped donors, 65% to 90% were placed in the genetic ancestry cluster associated with self-reported Caucasian donors. The aim of the study was to test whether cataloging public T cell receptors could identify signatures of past pathogen exposure. Roughly 5 DR-DQ haplotypes were treated as single units for association and clustering because of strong linkage in the cohort. Using immunosequencing, the study profiled T cell repertoires from roughly 650 subjects and related those repertoires to cytomegalovirus serostatus. A later genetic analysis took genome-wide SNP genotypes for about 55% of the roughly 670 donors and used that subset as a discovery cohort. Typing coverage differed by locus: A, B, C, DRB1 and DQB1 were typed in roughly 620-630 donors, DQA1 in 500 to 550, DPA1 in around 610, and DPB1 in just under 480.

In total, 630 or so healthy bone marrow donors made up the cohort. Cohort members were all nominally healthy when sampled, although unrecorded immune exposures were likely present. The donor was CMV seronegative and was included in the group of about 350 seronegative cohort members. A peripheral blood sample was collected from each donor, and TCR beta sequencing was performed on peripheral blood mononuclear cells. Genomic DNA extraction from the blood cell samples was performed with the Qiagen DNeasy Blood Extraction Kit. As to this clone: It lacks a known antigen. One base away there is no much larger clone; base qualities are not given.

The full study reports these points: Compared with the approximately 670-donor mean, donors in an Asian-associated ancestry cluster had fewer N-insertions in productive TCRs, according to a later genetic analysis. In a later analysis, several top co-occurrence clusters were reported to appear linked to parvovirus B19, influenza, CMV and Epstein-Barr virus. Assigning TCR associations to individual alleles was difficult when HLA alleles, especially DR and DQ, strongly co-occurred. Correlated functional status among segregating V segments might reflect linkage disequilibrium, but an unknown experimental factor could not be ruled out. The authors suggested that the approach could potentially be extended to other disease states and immunological phenotypes. Cytomegalovirus status was reported to be diagnosed by the classifier with high specificity and sensitivity in both the original and validation cohorts. Because counts were too low, about 15 rarely observed V segments, including chromosome 9 orphons, were left out of the earlier analysis of 500 to 750 of the donors. The presence/absence analyses assumed that sequencing depth was roughly uniform across donors, and that assumption may not be true. Because some donors lacked HLA typing at each locus, the association tests relied only on the typed subset. A later analysis associated 16,951 TCR beta sequences with specific HLA alleles at a false discovery rate of 0.05. A cluster of highly shared sequence variants was judged likely to represent a technical artifact of the sequencing pipeline. Most CMV-associated TCR beta chains appeared to be HLA-restricted in a later analysis, and the HLA associations seemed to be driven largely by CMV exposure. In an earlier analysis of fewer than 700 of the donors, most TCR beta V segments appeared in productive rearrangements about 90% or about 30% of the time, broadly matching IMGT annotations. Most TCR sequences were seen in very few donors, while some public TCRs were found in many individuals. Some IMGT-functional V segments, including TRBV6-2 and TRBV6-3, could not be distinguished by the 87-base-pair reads and were therefore excluded. A few of the identified cytomegalovirus-associated TCR beta chains were confirmed in vitro to be specific for cytomegalovirus antigens. In this cohort, only TCR beta chains were sequenced, and detectable features were limited by the absence of alpha or paired-chain data. An association between a missense DCLRE1C variant and V-gene and J-gene trimming of TCR beta chains was found in a later genetic analysis and replicated in an independent cohort. CMV serostatus was the only immune exposure information available for the cohort. In a later analysis, HLA-associated TCR beta chains were found to be more clonally expanded and to have lower generation probabilities than equally common non-associated chains. A total of about 150 TCR beta chains were listed by the study as associated with cytomegalovirus. In a later analysis, the rate of TCR association differed among HLA loci, with DRB1 alleles having the most associated TCRs and HLA-C alleles having the fewest. A further reported finding was that TCR beta sequences accurately predicted the HLA-A and HLA-B alleles for most subjects in the first cohort.

Library method: the immunoSEQ multiplex PCR assay. The multiplex PCR relied on a mix of 60 forward primers for TCR Vbeta segments and 13 reverse primers for TCR Jbeta segments. The CDR3 region of rearranged TCR beta genes was amplified from genomic DNA with a multiplex PCR assay. The Illumina HiSeq System was used to sequence the amplified TCR beta libraries as 87-base-pair reads. On the study's bioinformatics: Across the roughly 670 repertoires, a later analysis counted 75 million to 90 million unique TCR beta chains, roughly 11 million of which were shared by at least two donors. To remove PCR and sequencing errors, raw reads were error-corrected and collapsed into unique sequences using a nearest-neighbor algorithm that merged closely related sequences. CDR3 sequences were aligned to IMGT reference sequences to assign V, D and J gene segments. For a sequence to be retained, a match of at least six nucleotides was required to both a V gene segment and a J gene segment. A rearrangement was called productive if the CDR3 had no stop codons and remained in frame with V and J, and every other rearrangement was called non-productive. Following IMGT convention, CDR3 was defined as the stretch from the second conserved V-encoded cysteine up to the conserved J-encoded phenylalanine. The earlier analysis of about 560 of the donors excluded any sequence lacking an unambiguous match to a single V gene segment. An earlier analysis of a few hundred of the donors classified V segments as functional when productive rearrangements were above 56.7% and as segregating when the standard deviation between donors was above 5%. A statistical classification framework was developed to diagnose cytomegalovirus status using the catalog of TCR beta chain sequences. In a later analysis, TCR nucleotide sequences were compared against IMGT/GENE-DB human TR gene sequences so that V and J genes could be assigned. A later analysis assigned CDR3 sequences and most-parsimonious VDJ recombination scenarios with the TCRdist pipeline. In a later analysis, each TCR beta chain was defined by its CDR3 amino acid sequence together with its V-gene family, and reads lacking a unique V-gene family were excluded. A later analysis removed 600 or so highly shared, low-generation-probability nucleotide sequences to deal with suspected cross-contamination and a sequencing artifact. In a later analysis, a clonal expansion index for each public chain was calculated from normalized within-repertoire ranks of inferred template counts. Generation probabilities in a later analysis came from a VDJ recombination model fitted to out-of-frame rearrangements, and those results were checked against IGoR. In a later analysis, hypergeometric tests were used to score TCR-TCR, TCR-HLA and TCR-CMV co-occurrence, with a repertoire-size bias correction applied to TCR pairs. A later analysis estimated false discovery rates by permuting HLA or CMV assignments 20 times. In a later analysis, co-occurring TCRs were grouped with DBSCAN, and TCRdist sequence similarity was added when clustering was performed within HLA-allele-positive subsets. For co-occurrence clustering, repertoires with fewer than 30,000 or more than 120,000 public chains were excluded, along with several repertoires with anomalous nucleotide sharing. TCRdb provides this immuneACCESS table in a form limited to in-frame rearrangements. Some clones are lacking; in checked studies, under half of them reflect an unresolved V gene, and why the rest are absent is not known. V and J calls and clone size are given by that table; D and trimming were obtained from the DNA. The sample includes roughly 120,000 clones, with approximately 84% observed a single time. Approximately 1.8% of the sample is in the top ten clones.

The CDR3 starts with the cysteine, ends with the phenylalanine, and has 14 residues. Only the CDR3 DNA is retained, 42 bases long and in frame from the first base. The CDR1 and CDR2 encoded by the germline V gene are SGHRS and YFSETQ. V lost 0 bases and J lost 5 bases; the stretch between them is 8 bases long. Sequenced sample: PBMCs. This receptor chain uses TRBV5-1 and TRBJ2-2, with TRBD2 tentatively as D gene (5 bases match). This sequence originates from a man aged 40-49 years in good health and CMV-seronegative. Here is the DNA: TGCGCCAGCAGCTTGGCTTCGGGAACCGGGGAGCTGTTTTTT. Its protein is CASSLASGTGELFF. The variable domain in full, with residues beyond the CDR3 obtained from the reference TRBV5-1 and TRBJ2-2 genes, is KAGVTQTPRYLIKTRGQQVTLSCSPISGHRSVSWYQQTPGQGLQFLFEYFSETQRNKGNFPGRFSGRQFSNSRSEMNVSTLELGDSALYLCASSLASGTGELFFGEGSRLTVL.